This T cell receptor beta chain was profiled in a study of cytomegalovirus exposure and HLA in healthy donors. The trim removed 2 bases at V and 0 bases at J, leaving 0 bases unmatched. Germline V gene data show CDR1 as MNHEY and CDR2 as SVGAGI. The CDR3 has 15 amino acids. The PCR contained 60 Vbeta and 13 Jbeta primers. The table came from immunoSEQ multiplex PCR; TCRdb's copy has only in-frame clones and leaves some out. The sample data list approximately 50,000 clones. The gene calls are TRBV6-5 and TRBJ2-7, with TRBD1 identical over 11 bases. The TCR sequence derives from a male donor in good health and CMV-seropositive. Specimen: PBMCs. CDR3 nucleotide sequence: TGTGCCAGCAGTTACGGGACAGGGGGCTCCTACGAGCAGTACTTC. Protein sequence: CASSYGTGGSYEQYF.